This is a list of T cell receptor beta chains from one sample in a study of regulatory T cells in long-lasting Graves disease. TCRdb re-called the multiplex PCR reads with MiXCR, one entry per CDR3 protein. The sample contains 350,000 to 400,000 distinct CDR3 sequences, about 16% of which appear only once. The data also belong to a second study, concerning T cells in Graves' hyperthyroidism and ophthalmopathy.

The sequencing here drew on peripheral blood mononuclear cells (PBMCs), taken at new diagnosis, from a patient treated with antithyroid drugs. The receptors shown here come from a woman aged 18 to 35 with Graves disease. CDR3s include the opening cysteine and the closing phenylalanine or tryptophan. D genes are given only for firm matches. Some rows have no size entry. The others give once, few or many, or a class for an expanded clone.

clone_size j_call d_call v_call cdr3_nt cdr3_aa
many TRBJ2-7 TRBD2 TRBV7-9 TGTGCCAGCAGTACTCTAGCGGGGGGTCGGTACGAGCAGTACTTC CASSTLAGGRYEQYF
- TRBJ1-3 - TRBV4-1 TGCGCCAGCAGCCAAGCCCCAGGGAAAGCGGACACCATATATTTT CASSQAPGKADTIYF
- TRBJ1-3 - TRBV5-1 TGCGCCAGCAGCTCTGACTATGGACGGTTCTCTGGAAACACCATATATTTT CASSSDYGRFSGNTIYF
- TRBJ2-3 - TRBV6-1 TGTGCCAGCCGGGACCTCAACGGGGATACGCAGTATTTT CASRDLNGDTQYF
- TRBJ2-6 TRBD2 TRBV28 TGTGCCAGCAGTTCGACTAGCGGGGGGGTGGGGGCCAACGTCCTGACTTTC CASSSTSGGVGANVLTF
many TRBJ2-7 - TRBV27 TGTGCCAGCAGTTTGTCGGGGGTAAACGAGCAGTACTTC CASSLSGVNEQYF
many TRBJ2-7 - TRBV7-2 TGTGCCAGCAGCTTCTCCGGGGACGAGCAGTACTTC CASSFSGDEQYF
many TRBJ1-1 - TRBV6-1 TGTGCCAGCAGTGAAGCGCCTACAGGGAACACTGAAGCTTTCTTT CASSEAPTGNTEAFF
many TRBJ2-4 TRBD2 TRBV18 TGTGCCAGCTCACCCCCGGCGGGAGGGAACATTCAGTACTTC CASSPPAGGNIQYF
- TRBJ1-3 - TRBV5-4 TGTGCCAGCAGCCCCACAGCGAACTCTGGAAACACCATATATTTT CASSPTANSGNTIYF
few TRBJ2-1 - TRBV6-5 TGTGCCAGCAGTTTCACTCGAGGTGAGCAGTTCTTC CASSFTRGEQFF
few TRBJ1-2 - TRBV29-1 TGCAGCGCTGTATCCGGGGCGACCCAGAGGGGCTATGGCTACACCTTC CSAVSGATQRGYGYTF
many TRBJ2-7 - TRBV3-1 TGTGCCAGCAGCCAAGCATGGGGGCTAGGCTACGAGCAGTACTTC CASSQAWGLGYEQYF
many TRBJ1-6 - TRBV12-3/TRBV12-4 TGTGCCAGCAGCCGCCGCGGCGGGGGAAATTCACCCCTCCACTTT CASSRRGGGNSPLHF
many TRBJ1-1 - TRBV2 TGTGCCAGCAGTACCCAGTTTGTGAACACTGAAGCTTTCTTT CASSTQFVNTEAFF
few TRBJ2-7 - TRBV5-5 TGTGCCAGCAGCCCCACCGAGGGTATCGCCTACGAGCAGTACTTC CASSPTEGIAYEQYF
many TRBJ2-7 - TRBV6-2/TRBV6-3 TGTGCCAGCAGTTTCGGGAGATTCTACGAGCAGTACTTC CASSFGRFYEQYF
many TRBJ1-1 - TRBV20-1 TGCAGTGCTAGAGAGGGGTTCCTTGGCACTGAAGCTTTCTTT CSAREGFLGTEAFF
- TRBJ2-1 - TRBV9 TGTGCCAGCAGCGCTTACTTGTCACCGGGAGTTGAGCAGTTCTTC CASSAYLSPGVEQFF
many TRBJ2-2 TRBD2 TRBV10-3 TGTGCCGCAGCGGGGAGAGAAACCGGGGAGCTGTTTTTT CAAAGRETGELFF
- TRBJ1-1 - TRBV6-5 TGTGCCAGCAGTTTACCAGACAGGAATGAAGCTTTCTTT CASSLPDRNEAFF
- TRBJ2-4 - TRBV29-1 TGCAGCGCCGTCTGGGTAGCCAAAAACATTCAGTACTTC CSAVWVAKNIQYF
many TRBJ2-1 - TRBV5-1 TGCGCCAGCAGCTTAAGGGGGAGGGCCAACCTGGGGAATGAGCAGTTCTTC CASSLRGRANLGNEQFF
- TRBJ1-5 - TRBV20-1 TGCAGTGCCGCCCAGGGGAATAGCAATCAGCCCCAGCATTTT CSAAQGNSNQPQHF
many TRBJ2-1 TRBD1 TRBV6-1 TGTGCCAGCACCTTGGAGGGGACAGGCAACAATGAGCAGTTCTTC CASTLEGTGNNEQFF
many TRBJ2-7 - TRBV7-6 TGTGCCAGCAGCTTCCCCGCAAACGAGCAGTACTTC CASSFPANEQYF
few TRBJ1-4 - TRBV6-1 TGTGCCAGCAGCGAAGCGCTAGGGCGCTTGAATGAAAAACTGTTTTTT CASSEALGRLNEKLFF
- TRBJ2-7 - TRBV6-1 TGTGCCAGCAGTGATGGAGGGGGGCTCTACGAGCAGTACTTC CASSDGGGLYEQYF
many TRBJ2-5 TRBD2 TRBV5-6 TGTGCCAGCAGCTTCCCGGGACTAGGGGAGACCCAGTACTTC CASSFPGLGETQYF
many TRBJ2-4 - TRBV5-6 TGTGCCAGCAGCCCCCCGAGGAGTAGCATTCAGTACTTC CASSPPRSSIQYF